A selection of T cell receptor beta chains follows, all from one sample in a study of cytomegalovirus exposure and HLA in healthy donors. TCRdb's copy holds only in-frame clones and misses some; the assay was immunoSEQ multiplex PCR. The table includes 95,000 to 130,000 clones, 70% to 80% detected once. The sample was PBMCs. All receptors come from a woman between 18 and 30 years old in good health and CMV-seronegative. The CDR3 runs from the conserved cysteine through the conserved F or W. The D gene is left open where the match is weak. Only part of the rows carry a size: once, few, many, or a class if the clone is expanded.

v_gene: TRBV6-1
abundance: NA
d_gene: NA
j_gene: TRBJ1-5
CDR3aa: CASSGRGGLGNQPQHF
CDR3nt: TGTGCCAGCAGTGGAAGGGGTGGGTTAGGCAATCAGCCCCAGCATTTT

v_gene: TRBV2
abundance: NA
d_gene: TRBD2
j_gene: TRBJ2-7
CDR3aa: CASSEGLAGEDRSYEQYF
CDR3nt: TGTGCCAGCAGTGAAGGCCTAGCGGGGGAAGATCGCTCCTACGAGCAGTACTTC

v_gene: TRBV30
abundance: NA
d_gene: TRBD1
j_gene: TRBJ2-6
CDR3aa: CAWSFTGVYGANVLTF
CDR3nt: TGTGCCTGGAGTTTTACAGGGGTATATGGGGCCAACGTCCTGACTTTC

v_gene: TRBV7-9
abundance: NA
d_gene: NA
j_gene: TRBJ1-6
CDR3aa: CASSLYSNGNSPLHF
CDR3nt: TGTGCCAGCAGCTTATATTCTAACGGGAATTCACCCCTCCACTTT

v_gene: TRBV5-1
abundance: once
d_gene: TRBD1
j_gene: TRBJ1-1
CDR3aa: CASSLEPGGVNTEAFF
CDR3nt: TGCGCCAGCAGCTTGGAACCAGGGGGTGTCAACACTGAAGCTTTCTTT

v_gene: TRBV13
abundance: NA
d_gene: NA
j_gene: TRBJ2-7
CDR3aa: CASSLGTTSEDEQYF
CDR3nt: TGTGCCAGCAGCTTAGGGACCACATCGGAGGACGAGCAGTACTTC

v_gene: TRBV6-5
abundance: NA
d_gene: NA
j_gene: TRBJ1-2
CDR3aa: CASSYLSDKSYGYTF
CDR3nt: TGTGCCAGCAGTTACCTTTCCGACAAGTCCTATGGCTACACCTTC

v_gene: TRBV5-1
abundance: once
d_gene: NA
j_gene: TRBJ2-1
CDR3aa: CASRDTRSSYNEQFF
CDR3nt: TGCGCCAGCAGGGACACGAGGAGCTCCTACAATGAGCAGTTCTTC

v_gene: TRBV7-2
abundance: NA
d_gene: NA
j_gene: TRBJ2-5
CDR3aa: CASSLAGGTQETQYF
CDR3nt: TGTGCCAGCAGCTTAGCGGGGGGGACACAAGAGACCCAGTACTTC

v_gene: TRBV2
abundance: NA
d_gene: TRBD1
j_gene: TRBJ1-2
CDR3aa: CASLLRDRWDYGYTF
CDR3nt: TGTGCCAGCCTTTTAAGGGACAGGTGGGACTATGGCTACACCTTC

v_gene: TRBV28
abundance: once
d_gene: NA
j_gene: TRBJ1-1
CDR3aa: CASSSGLIGAFF
CDR3nt: TGTGCCAGCAGTTCAGGGCTTATTGGAGCTTTCTTT

v_gene: TRBV5-6
abundance: NA
d_gene: NA
j_gene: TRBJ1-2
CDR3aa: CASSLLQGLWGGYTF
CDR3nt: TGTGCCAGCAGCTTACTGCAGGGGCTATGGGGTGGCTACACCTTC

v_gene: TRBV10-3
abundance: few
d_gene: TRBD1
j_gene: TRBJ1-2
CDR3aa: CAISRTGVGYTF
CDR3nt: TGTGCCATCAGTAGGACAGGGGTCGGCTACACCTTC

v_gene: TRBV19
abundance: NA
d_gene: TRBD1
j_gene: TRBJ1-2
CDR3aa: CASSSRDRGFLYGYTF
CDR3nt: TGTGCCAGTAGTAGCCGGGACAGGGGGTTTCTATACGGCTACACCTTC

v_gene: TRBV6-5
abundance: NA
d_gene: TRBD1
j_gene: TRBJ1-6
CDR3aa: CASSYSTGQGSAPLHF
CDR3nt: TGTGCCAGCAGTTACTCGACAGGACAGGGCTCGGCACCCCTCCACTTT

v_gene: TRBV5-1
abundance: NA
d_gene: NA
j_gene: TRBJ2-3
CDR3aa: CASSPGTTDTQYF
CDR3nt: TGCGCCAGCAGCCCCGGGACTACAGATACGCAGTATTTT

v_gene: TRBV30
abundance: NA
d_gene: NA
j_gene: TRBJ1-4
CDR3aa: CAWTQGFNEKLFF
CDR3nt: TGTGCCTGGACCCAGGGGTTCAATGAAAAACTGTTTTTT

v_gene: TRBV6-6
abundance: NA
d_gene: NA
j_gene: TRBJ2-5
CDR3aa: CASSYSRQQETQYF
CDR3nt: TGTGCCAGCAGTTACTCTCGACAGCAAGAGACCCAGTACTTC

v_gene: TRBV28
abundance: NA
d_gene: NA
j_gene: TRBJ1-2
CDR3aa: CASRRQDANYGYTF
CDR3nt: TGTGCCAGCAGGAGACAAGACGCAAACTATGGCTACACCTTC

v_gene: TRBV28
abundance: NA
d_gene: NA
j_gene: TRBJ1-2
CDR3aa: CASSLRGRANYGYTF
CDR3nt: TGTGCCAGCAGTTTACGGGGGAGGGCTAACTATGGCTACACCTTC

v_gene: TRBV28
abundance: NA
d_gene: TRBD2
j_gene: TRBJ2-3
CDR3aa: CASSFTSGVDTQYF
CDR3nt: TGTGCCAGCAGTTTTACCAGCGGGGTAGATACGCAGTATTTT

v_gene: TRBV19
abundance: NA
d_gene: NA
j_gene: TRBJ1-4
CDR3aa: CASSIVRSAANSEKLFF
CDR3nt: TGTGCCAGTAGTATAGTAAGGTCGGCGGCGAATTCTGAAAAACTGTTTTTT

v_gene: TRBV28
abundance: NA
d_gene: NA
j_gene: TRBJ1-3
CDR3aa: CASRQGLRIVNTIYF
CDR3nt: TGTGCCAGCAGACAGGGCCTTAGGATCGTCAACACCATATATTTT

v_gene: TRBV6-5
abundance: NA
d_gene: NA
j_gene: TRBJ1-6
CDR3aa: CASSTPRASSPLHF
CDR3nt: TGTGCCAGCAGTACCCCCAGGGCGAGTTCACCCCTCCACTTT

v_gene: TRBV30
abundance: once
d_gene: NA
j_gene: TRBJ1-1
CDR3aa: CACGNPGTGRSEAFF
CDR3nt: TGTGCCTGTGGGAATCCGGGAACAGGGAGATCTGAAGCTTTCTTT

v_gene: TRBV6-6
abundance: NA
d_gene: NA
j_gene: TRBJ2-5
CDR3aa: CASSLGLEETQYF
CDR3nt: TGTGCCAGCAGTTTGGGACTGGAAGAGACCCAGTACTTC

v_gene: TRBV11-2
abundance: few
d_gene: NA
j_gene: TRBJ2-5
CDR3aa: CASSLAGVIREETQYF
CDR3nt: TGTGCCAGCAGCTTAGCGGGGGTAATCAGGGAAGAGACCCAGTACTTC

v_gene: TRBV5-4
abundance: NA
d_gene: TRBD2
j_gene: TRBJ2-2
CDR3aa: CASSWGLAGVRTGELFF
CDR3nt: TGTGCCAGCAGCTGGGGACTAGCGGGGGTTAGAACCGGGGAGCTGTTTTTT

v_gene: TRBV28
abundance: NA
d_gene: TRBD1
j_gene: TRBJ1-4
CDR3aa: CASSSGGRAGEKLFF
CDR3nt: TGTGCCAGCAGTTCAGGGGGCAGGGCCGGAGAAAAACTGTTTTTT

v_gene: TRBV4-1
abundance: NA
d_gene: NA
j_gene: TRBJ2-2
CDR3aa: CASSQARAVNTGELFF
CDR3nt: TGCGCCAGCAGCCAAGCGCGAGCGGTGAACACCGGGGAGCTGTTTTTT

v_gene: TRBV29-1
abundance: NA
d_gene: NA
j_gene: TRBJ1-3
CDR3aa: CSAGQVSGNTIYF
CDR3nt: TGCAGCGCCGGACAAGTCTCTGGAAACACCATATATTTT

v_gene: TRBV19
abundance: NA
d_gene: TRBD1
j_gene: TRBJ1-5
CDR3aa: CASSKTGTGGNQPQHF
CDR3nt: TGTGCCAGTAGTAAAACCGGGACAGGGGGCAATCAGCCCCAGCATTTT

v_gene: TRBV19
abundance: NA
d_gene: NA
j_gene: TRBJ2-1
CDR3aa: CASSISGTGKFF
CDR3nt: TGTGCCAGTAGTATTAGCGGGACAGGGAAGTTCTTC

v_gene: TRBV2
abundance: few
d_gene: NA
j_gene: TRBJ1-5
CDR3aa: CASSTQGSNQPQHF
CDR3nt: TGTGCCAGCAGTACTCAGGGTAGCAATCAGCCCCAGCATTTT

v_gene: TRBV5-1
abundance: NA
d_gene: TRBD1
j_gene: TRBJ2-1
CDR3aa: CASSLVGGPPYNEQFF
CDR3nt: TGCGCCAGCAGCTTGGTAGGGGGCCCCCCTTACAATGAGCAGTTCTTC

v_gene: TRBV4-1
abundance: NA
d_gene: NA
j_gene: TRBJ2-7
CDR3aa: CASSQGTAGPYEQYF
CDR3nt: TGCGCCAGCAGCCAAGGGACAGCAGGACCCTACGAGCAGTACTTC

v_gene: TRBV2
abundance: NA
d_gene: NA
j_gene: TRBJ1-5
CDR3aa: CASSEEQGDQPQHF
CDR3nt: TGTGCCAGCAGCGAAGAACAGGGAGATCAGCCCCAGCATTTT

v_gene: TRBV11-2
abundance: NA
d_gene: NA
j_gene: TRBJ2-3
CDR3aa: CASSLSTLTDTQYF
CDR3nt: TGTGCCAGCAGCTTGTCTACCCTTACAGATACGCAGTATTTT

v_gene: TRBV5-1
abundance: NA
d_gene: TRBD2
j_gene: TRBJ2-2
CDR3aa: CASSLSGTSNTGELFF
CDR3nt: TGCGCCAGCAGCTTGAGCGGGACCTCTAACACCGGGGAGCTGTTTTTT

v_gene: TRBV11-1
abundance: few
d_gene: NA
j_gene: TRBJ2-1
CDR3aa: CASSLAAGESQSSYNEQFF
CDR3nt: TGTGCCAGCAGCTTAGCCGCAGGGGAGTCTCAGAGCTCCTACAATGAGCAGTTCTTC

v_gene: TRBV27
abundance: few
d_gene: TRBD2
j_gene: TRBJ2-2
CDR3aa: CASSFRTSGAFGELFF
CDR3nt: TGTGCCAGCAGTTTCAGGACTAGCGGGGCCTTCGGGGAGCTGTTTTTT

v_gene: TRBV4-2
abundance: few
d_gene: NA
j_gene: TRBJ2-3
CDR3aa: CASSPGAGLSDTQYF
CDR3nt: TGTGCCAGCAGCCCTGGGGCAGGTTTATCAGATACGCAGTATTTT

v_gene: TRBV27
abundance: few
d_gene: TRBD1
j_gene: TRBJ2-7
CDR3aa: CASSLGTGYEQYF
CDR3nt: TGTGCCAGCAGTTTAGGGACAGGTTATGAGCAGTACTTC

v_gene: TRBV6-5
abundance: NA
d_gene: NA
j_gene: TRBJ1-1
CDR3aa: CASSYRRGSTEAFF
CDR3nt: TGTGCCAGCAGTTATCGGCGGGGGTCCACTGAAGCTTTCTTT

v_gene: TRBV6-1
abundance: NA
d_gene: TRBD1
j_gene: TRBJ1-2
CDR3aa: CASSEATGGKSYTF
CDR3nt: TGTGCCAGCAGTGAAGCAACAGGGGGGAAAAGCTACACCTTC

v_gene: TRBV7-2
abundance: NA
d_gene: NA
j_gene: TRBJ1-4
CDR3aa: CASSLERPMRTNEKLFF
CDR3nt: TGTGCCAGCAGCTTAGAGCGGCCCATGAGGACTAATGAAAAACTGTTTTTT

v_gene: TRBV7-9
abundance: NA
d_gene: NA
j_gene: TRBJ2-2
CDR3aa: CASRPNRVTGELFF
CDR3nt: TGTGCCAGCAGACCCAACAGGGTCACCGGGGAGCTGTTTTTT

v_gene: TRBV9
abundance: NA
d_gene: NA
j_gene: TRBJ1-2
CDR3aa: CASSETTYANYGYTF
CDR3nt: TGTGCCAGCAGCGAAACGACTTATGCGAACTATGGCTACACCTTC

v_gene: TRBV6-5
abundance: NA
d_gene: TRBD1
j_gene: TRBJ1-2
CDR3aa: CASSQESYRGGYTF
CDR3nt: TGTGCCAGCAGTCAAGAGAGCTACAGGGGTGGCTACACCTTC

v_gene: TRBV5-6
abundance: NA
d_gene: TRBD2
j_gene: TRBJ2-1
CDR3aa: CASSLALAGRYNEQFF
CDR3nt: TGTGCCAGCAGCTTGGCCCTAGCGGGGAGATACAATGAGCAGTTCTTC

v_gene: TRBV6-1
abundance: NA
d_gene: NA
j_gene: TRBJ2-3
CDR3aa: CASSDLRGSYTQYF
CDR3nt: TGTGCCAGCAGTGATCTAAGGGGATCATATACGCAGTATTTT

v_gene: TRBV2
abundance: NA
d_gene: TRBD1
j_gene: TRBJ1-4
CDR3aa: CASRQQGATNEKLFF
CDR3nt: TGTGCCAGCAGGCAACAGGGGGCGACTAATGAAAAACTGTTTTTT

v_gene: TRBV6-5
abundance: NA
d_gene: NA
j_gene: TRBJ2-7
CDR3aa: CASSYVVAGTPYEQYF
CDR3nt: TGTGCCAGCAGTTACGTTGTGGCCGGGACACCTTACGAGCAGTACTTC

v_gene: TRBV5-4
abundance: once
d_gene: TRBD2
j_gene: TRBJ2-1
CDR3aa: CASSFSGGTLKYNEQFF
CDR3nt: TGTGCCAGCAGCTTTAGCGGGGGGACCTTAAAATACAATGAGCAGTTCTTC

v_gene: TRBV18
abundance: NA
d_gene: NA
j_gene: TRBJ1-1
CDR3aa: CASSPLSGQNTEAFF
CDR3nt: TGTGCCAGCTCACCACTTTCGGGACAGAACACTGAAGCTTTCTTT

v_gene: TRBV5-8
abundance: once
d_gene: NA
j_gene: TRBJ2-5
CDR3aa: CASRPMTGDPGQETQYF
CDR3nt: TGTGCCAGCAGGCCGATGACAGGCGACCCGGGTCAAGAGACCCAGTACTTC

v_gene: TRBV10-3
abundance: NA
d_gene: NA
j_gene: TRBJ1-1
CDR3aa: CAISEGSLNTEAFF
CDR3nt: TGTGCCATCAGTGAGGGGAGTCTAAACACTGAAGCTTTCTTT

v_gene: TRBV6-1
abundance: NA
d_gene: NA
j_gene: TRBJ2-7
CDR3aa: CASSDQMYEQYF
CDR3nt: TGTGCCAGCAGTGACCAGATGTACGAGCAGTACTTC

v_gene: TRBV27
abundance: NA
d_gene: NA
j_gene: TRBJ2-7
CDR3aa: CASGISSYSLYEQYF
CDR3nt: TGTGCCAGCGGTATAAGCTCCTATTCCCTCTACGAGCAGTACTTC

v_gene: TRBV11-2
abundance: NA
d_gene: NA
j_gene: TRBJ1-1
CDR3aa: CASSPQGVTEAFF
CDR3nt: TGTGCCAGCAGCCCTCAAGGGGTCACTGAAGCTTTCTTT